Detailed here is one TCR beta chain. This clonotype was found many times. It lacks a known antigen. Base quality data are lacking; no much larger clone is found one base away. The V and J ends are trimmed by 5 bases and 0 bases, leaving 17 bases between them. From the cysteine up to the phenylalanine, the CDR3 has a length of 18 residues. The kept DNA is CDR3 alone, 54 bases in frame from the first base. Hyperthyroidism patients were newly diagnosed, with disease duration under 2 months, and aged 18 to 65 years. Anyone with other autoimmune diseases, uncontrolled infections, pregnancy or lactation was excluded from the study. Diagnosis relied on clinical symptoms, serum thyroxine, TRAb, thyroid ultrasound and orbital computed tomography. Total RNA was extracted with Trizol reagent and quality-checked on an Agilent 2100 Bioanalyzer. The data stem from a study of Graves' ophthalmopathy and Graves' hyperthyroidism listed by TCRdb under 2018. At the level of the whole study: Hyperthyroidism was defined as stable when no progression to ophthalmopathy occurred within 18 months of follow-up. The study used signatures of the TCR beta repertoire to tell Graves' ophthalmopathy apart from Graves' hyperthyroidism and to predict which patients would progress to ophthalmopathy. In total, some 140 blood samples were TCR-sequenced: some 43 ophthalmopathy, some 72 hyperthyroidism and some 17 hyperthyroidism-to-ophthalmopathy patients. A discovery set of 100 patients (43 ophthalmopathy, about 59 stable hyperthyroidism) was enrolled to explore V-J signatures distinguishing ophthalmopathy from hyperthyroidism. An independent validation cohort comprised 18 hyperthyroidism patients and some 16 patients who later progressed from hyperthyroidism to ophthalmopathy. T-cell repertoires of thyroid tissue and blood were compared in 5 or 6 hyperthyroidism patients. Once sampling was done, hyperthyroidism patients were given methimazole at a starting dose of 30 mg daily, while ophthalmopathy patients were given high-dose intravenous methylprednisolone. Findings and caveats that apply to the study as a whole: Sample size was not predetermined statistically, and investigators were not blinded to group allocation. In validation, the model predicted ophthalmopathy progression with about 64% sensitivity and roughly 72% specificity; some 13 predicted patients were CT-confirmed with GO in a median of roughly 6.8 months. In cross-validation, the 13-signature model distinguished ophthalmopathy from stable hyperthyroidism with about 90% sensitivity and 81.08% specificity, while in the test set the corresponding values were about 80% and 75%. Most expanded thyroid clonotypes with a frequency above 0.001 also appeared in blood, which suggests that blood repertoires may reflect the immune response in the thyroid.

TCR beta CDR3 regions were amplified from RNA transcripts for repertoire sequencing. A first-round RT-PCR used HTBI primers with the Qiagen OneStep RT-PCR kit, followed by a second-round multiplex PCR, size selection and purification. The libraries underwent paired-end sequencing with 100 bp reads on an Illumina HiSeq2000. Per the source publication's procedure: SOAPnuke was used to process the reads, throwing out any read that had adapters, had uncalled bases, had a mean Phred below 15, or lacked an exact constant-primer or identifier match. COPE v1.2.5 was used to merge the high-quality paired reads. Clonotypes were defined as unique nucleotide sequences and were aligned to IMGT TRB V, D and J references using MiTCR v1.1. Analysis was restricted to V-J combinations with a frequency above 0.0001, which covered roughly 99% of repertoires. For each V-J combination, a TCR clonal expansion and chaos score was defined as F50 clonal expansion divided by the chaos observed in the TCRdist matrix. Features were reduced by Welch's t-statistics and random forest to over ten V-J combinations, which fed a naive Bayes classifier. The similarity between thyroid and blood repertoires was quantified using the Morisita-Horn index. Through fastp at Q25 and MiXCR, TCRdb rebuilt clones from the public reads, retaining in-frame beta chains. Rows merge per CDR3 protein into single entries with the most common DNA and genes. The V and J calls here are based on TCRdb, not the publication. The sample contains approximately 540,000 distinct CDR3 sequences, roughly 40% of them found a single time. The ten largest account for about 4.2% of the sample.

Specimen: peripheral blood or thyroid tissue (not recorded which). This receptor chain uses TRBV12-3 or TRBV12-4 and TRBJ1-6, with the D gene call left open. The source is an adult man with Graves' hyperthyroidism. The encoded CDR3 is CASSRGLELGSYNSPLHF. The DNA sequence is as follows: TGTGCCAGCAGTAGAGGGCTGGAACTTGGCTCCTATAATTCACCCCTCCACTTT.